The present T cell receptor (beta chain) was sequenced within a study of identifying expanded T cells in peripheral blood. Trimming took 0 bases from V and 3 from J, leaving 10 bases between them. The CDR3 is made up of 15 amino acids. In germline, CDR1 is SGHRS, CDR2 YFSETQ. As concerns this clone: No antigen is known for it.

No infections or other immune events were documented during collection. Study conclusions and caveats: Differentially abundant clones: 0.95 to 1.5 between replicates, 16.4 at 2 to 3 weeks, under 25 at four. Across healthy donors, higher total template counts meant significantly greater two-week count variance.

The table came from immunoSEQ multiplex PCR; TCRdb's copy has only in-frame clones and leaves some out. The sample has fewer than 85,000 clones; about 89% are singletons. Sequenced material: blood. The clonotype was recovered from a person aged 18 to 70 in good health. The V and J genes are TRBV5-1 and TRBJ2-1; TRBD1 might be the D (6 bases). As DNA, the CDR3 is TGCGCCAGCAGCTTGGAGGGGGTGAACTACAATGAGCAGTTCTTC. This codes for CASSLEGVNYNEQFF.